Listed here are 25 T cell receptor beta chains from one sample, sequenced in a study of CD8 T cells in ankylosing spondylitis. Regarding the study as a whole: Among TCR beta sequences, a motif of several highly homologous variants appeared characteristic of ankylosing spondylitis blood.

TCRdb re-derived calls from the 5' RACE reads in MiXCR, one entry per CDR3 protein. Here the sample spans hundreds of thousands of distinct CDR3 sequences, about an eighth being singletons. Their antigen targets remain unknown. The sequenced sample consisted of blood, either unsorted or a sorted T cell fraction (not recorded which). These receptors all come from a male donor with ankylosing spondylitis.

This clonotype was seen repeatedly, ten times or more. This chain links TRBV20-1 with TRBJ1-5; 8 nucleotides agree with TRBD1. Germline V gene sequence: CDR1 DFQATT, CDR2 SNEGSKA (reference sequence). The CDR3 covers 12 residues. After removal of 4 bases from V and 7 bases from J, the junction contained 3 bases not matched to a gene. DNA of the CDR3: TGCAGTGCTACAGGGGGCGGCCAGCCCCAGCATTTT. This gives the protein CSATGGGQPQHF.

Many counts were recorded for this clonotype. The J gene is TRBJ1-2, the V gene TRBV6-2 or TRBV6-3; D unresolved. CDR3 size: 12 residues. Trimming shortened V by 5 bases and J by 4 bases, and 8 bases separated the two germline ends. Germline CDR1 reads MNHEY; CDR2 reads SVGEGT. CDR3 nucleotide sequence: TGTGCCAGCAGTCCCCGATCCTATGGCTACACCTTC. Translation gives CASSPRSYGYTF.

The rearrangement links TRBV6-2 or TRBV6-3 to TRBJ2-5, with D perhaps TRBD1 (5 bases). Trimming left V 6 bases short and J 5 bases short, with 13 bases between. CDR3 length: 13 residues. Germline V CDR1 and CDR2: MNHEY, SVGEGT. The CDR3 here is CASRGPGFETQYF. The CDR3 bases are TGTGCCAGCAGGGGTCCAGGGTTCGAGACCCAGTACTTC.

This clonotype occurred a few times. A much larger clone lies one base from this, so it may be a read error. The chain is built from TRBV5-1 and TRBJ1-1, with unresolved D. V lost 1 base, J lost 1 base, and 5 bases lay in between. The CDR3 has 13 residues. Germline CDR1 and CDR2: SGHRS and YFSETQ. CDR3 region: CASSLYPNTEAFF. CDR3 bases: TGCGCCAGCAGCTTGTATCCGAACACTGAAGCTTTCTTT. Looking up the rest from reference TRBV5-1 and TRBJ1-1 gives the full variable domain: KAGVTQTPRYLIKTRGQQVTLSCSPISGHRSVSWYQQTPGQGLQFLFEYFSETQRNKGNFPGRFSGRQFSNSRSEMNVSTLELGDSALYLCASSLYPNTEAFFGQGTRLTVV.

The chain is built from TRBV27 and TRBJ1-2, with 8 bases fitting TRBD1. V dropped 3 bases and J dropped 6; count of bases not matched to a gene: 9. The CDR3 totals 15 residues. Germline CDR1 is MNHEY and CDR2 is SMNVEV (reference sequence). This chain's CDR3 is CASSFLDRVLDGYTF. CDR3 nucleotides: TGTGCCAGCAGTTTTCTGGACAGGGTCCTCGATGGCTACACCTTC.

This clonotype was observed many times. The V and J genes are TRBV5-1 and TRBJ2-7; D is unclear. Trimming removed 0 bases at V and 7 bases at J, with 8 bases between. Germline CDR1 reads SGHRS; CDR2 reads YFSETQ. CDR3 length equals 12 residues. The CDR3 region has the DNA TGCGCCAGCAGCTTGGCCGTGGGAGAGCAGTACTTC. This sequence encodes CASSLAVGEQYF. The full variable domain, rest sourced from reference TRBV5-1 and TRBJ2-7, is KAGVTQTPRYLIKTRGQQVTLSCSPISGHRSVSWYQQTPGQGLQFLFEYFSETQRNKGNFPGRFSGRQFSNSRSEMNVSTLELGDSALYLCASSLAVGEQYFGPGTRLTVT.

This clonotype was picked up a small number of times. The chain carries TRBV15 and TRBJ2-1, with D unresolved. This CDR3 contains 15 residues. V lost 4 bases and J lost 0, with 10 bases in between. Germline V gene lookup returns CDR1 LNHNV and CDR2 YYDKDF (reference sequence). The CDR3 nucleotides read TGTGCCACCAGCATCGGCCCGAGCTCCTACAATGAGCAGTTCTTC. Amino acids: CATSIGPSSYNEQFF.

This chain links TRBV28 with TRBJ2-7, with D tentatively TRBD1 (6 bases). V lost 6 bases to trimming and J lost 6 bases, with 12 bases between them. The CDR3 spans 12 residues. Per germline, CDR1 MDHEN and CDR2 SYDVKM. Here the CDR3 DNA reads TGTGCCAGCAGGCCTACAGGGCGCGAGCAGTACTTC. It encodes CASRPTGREQYF.

Regarding this clonotype: A junction boundary mismatches the germline segment, possibly from a read error. J is TRBJ1-1 and V is TRBV6-5; D gene unclear. Germline loops: CDR1 MNHEY, CDR2 SVGAGI. The CDR3 covers 15 residues. The CDR3 protein is CASSLEYTVNTEALF. The CDR3 coding sequence is TGTGCCAGCAGTCTCGAGTACACAGTGAACACTGAAGCTCTCTTT.

This clonotype has a handful of counts. The chain recombines TRBV6-1 with TRBJ2-2; 9 bases match TRBD1. After removal of 5 bases from V and 7 bases from J, the junction contained 5 bases not matched to a gene. The CDR3 is 14 residues long. Germline CDR1 MNHNS, CDR2 SASEGT. The CDR3: CASSPQGAHGELFF. CDR3 in DNA: TGTGCCAGCAGTCCACAGGGGGCGCACGGGGAGCTGTTTTTT.

The chain couples TRBV9 to TRBJ2-1; TRBD2 agrees at 12 bases. The germline CDR1 and CDR2 sequences are SGDLS and YYNGEE. The CDR3 runs 18 residues. The J segment lost 5 bases and the V segment lost 4 bases, leaving 13 bases of the junction unmatched. CDR3 residues: CASSQTSGGYLRHNEQFF. Here the CDR3 DNA reads TGTGCCAGCAGCCAGACTAGCGGGGGCTACCTTCGACACAATGAGCAGTTCTTC. The entire variable domain, with the rest obtained from reference TRBV9 and TRBJ2-1, is as follows: DSGVTQTPKHLITATGQRVTLRCSPRSGDLSVYWYQQSLDQGLQFLIQYYNGEERAKGNILERFSAQQFPDLHSELNLSSLELGDSALYFCASSQTSGGYLRHNEQFFGPGTRLTVL.

V gene TRBV7-9 combines with J gene TRBJ2-3; 10 nucleotides align to TRBD2. J was trimmed by 3 bases and V by 5 bases; bases with no gene match: 8. In germline, CDR1 is SEHNR, CDR2 FQNEAQ (reference sequence). This CDR3 has 16 amino acids. In DNA form, the CDR3 reads TGTGCCAGCAGCCCAATAGCGGGAGGCAGGACAGATACGCAGTATTTT. Amino acids: CASSPIAGGRTDTQYF.

In this sample, this clonotype turned up a few times. The CDR3 sequence: CASSQELRHTEAFF. CDR3 DNA: TGCGCCAGCAGCCAAGAACTCAGGCACACTGAAGCTTTCTTT. The V call is TRBV4-3, the J call TRBJ1-1, with D uncertain. Germline V gives CDR1 LGHNA, CDR2 YSLEER. CDR3 length: 14 amino acids. The V gene lost 0 bases and the J gene lost 3 bases, with 8 bases spanning the gap.

Here the CDR3 reads CASSPSVGYWTPLHF. CDR3 bases: TGTGCCAGCAGTCCGTCTGTGGGTTATTGGACACCCCTCCACTTT. The gene calls are TRBV5-6 and TRBJ1-6; D is ambiguous. CDR3 length equals 15 residues. Looked up from germline, CDR1 is SGHDT and CDR2 is YYEEEE. Between the trimmed V and J ends, which lost 5 bases and 11 bases, there was a span of 20 bases. Together with reference TRBV5-6 and TRBJ1-6, the CDR3 gives the full variable domain: DAGVTQSPTHLIKTRGQQVTLRCSPKSGHDTVSWYQQALGQGPQFIFQYYEEEERQRGNFPDRFSGHQFPNYSSELNVNALLLGDSALYLCASSPSVGYWTPLHFGNGTRLTVT.

This clonotype has ten or more counts. The rearrangement uses TRBV20-1 and TRBJ1-4; D not certain. Germline loops: CDR1 DFQATT, CDR2 SNEGSKA (reference sequence). V was trimmed by 7 bases and J by 5 bases, leaving 11 bases between them. This CDR3 comprises 12 residues. The CDR3 DNA reads TGCAGTGTCCCGGACCGCAATGAAAAACTGTTTTTT. Its translation: CSVPDRNEKLFF.

This clonotype was detected only a few times. This chain links TRBV29-1 with TRBJ2-7; possible D gene TRBD1, 5 bases. With 6 bases removed from V and 2 bases from J, the gap between germline ends came to 14 bases. The CDR3 contains 13 residues. Per germline, CDR1 SQVTM and CDR2 ANQGSEA. The CDR3 bases are TGCAGCGTCCTACCAGGGTCCCCCTACGAGCAGTACTTC. Encoded protein: CSVLPGSPYEQYF.

This clonotype was recorded a few times. The gene calls are TRBV9 and TRBJ1-1; D not resolved. CDR3 length: 14 amino acids. The germline gives CDR1 SGDLS, CDR2 YYNGEE. V was shortened by 3 bases and J by 1 base, with 10 bases between the two germline ends. In DNA form, the CDR3 reads TGTGCCAGCAGCGGTTCAACCGCGAACACTGAAGCTTTCTTT. This codes for CASSGSTANTEAFF.

The V and J genes are TRBV9 and TRBJ1-3; D gene uncertain. The V gene's germline CDR1 is SGDLS and CDR2 YYNGEE. V was shortened by 0 bases and J by 1 base, with 8 bases between the two germline ends. The CDR3 runs to 15 residues. The CDR3, as DNA: TGTGCCAGCAGCGTAGAAGGAATATCTGGAAACACCATATATTTT. It yields the protein CASSVEGISGNTIYF.

This clonotype has a count of ten or more. This chain uses TRBV29-1 with TRBJ1-4; D gene ambiguous. Germline lookup yields CDR1 SQVTM and CDR2 ANQGSEA. The CDR3 consists of 11 residues. Between the trimmed V and J ends, which lost 4 bases and 5 bases, there was a span of 5 bases. CDR3 in amino acids: CSVGYNEKLFF. The DNA for the CDR3 is TGCAGCGTTGGCTACAATGAAAAACTGTTTTTT. Full variable domain (rest looked up from reference TRBV29-1 and TRBJ1-4): SAVISQKPSRDICQRGTSLTIQCQVDSQVTMMFWYRQQPGQSLTLIATANQGSEATYESGFVIDKFPISRPNLTFSTLTVSNMSPEDSSIYLCSVGYNEKLFFGSGTQLSVL.

The chain links TRBV28 to TRBJ2-1; 8 positions match TRBD2. The ends lost 6 bases at V and 5 bases at J; junction bases unmatched: 9. CDR1 is MDHEN and CDR2 is SYDVKM in the germline V gene. CDR3 length equals 15 residues. The CDR3 reads CASSRKRERDNEQFF. The CDR3 nucleotides are TGTGCCAGCAGCCGAAAGCGGGAGCGAGACAATGAGCAGTTCTTC.

In its sample, this clonotype was seen a few times. The genes are TRBV20-1 and TRBJ1-5, with 7 bases lining up with TRBD1. CDR3 length: 14 residues. V lost 1 base, J lost 4 bases, and 4 bases stayed unmatched. Germline loops: CDR1 DFQATT, CDR2 SNEGSKA (reference sequence). DNA of the CDR3: TGCAGTGCTAGAGCGGGACAGATAAATCAGCCCCAGCATTTT. Encoded protein: CSARAGQINQPQHF.

V usage is TRBV27 and J usage is TRBJ2-5, with D possibly being TRBD2 (6 bases). Germline V CDR1 and CDR2: MNHEY, SMNVEV (reference sequence). The V gene lost 5 bases and the J gene lost 5 bases, with 15 bases spanning the gap. CDR3 length equals 14 residues. This chain's CDR3 is CASSNAGLLETQYF. In DNA form, the CDR3 reads TGTGCCAGCAGTAATGCGGGGCTGTTGGAGACCCAGTACTTC.

Of note for this clonotype: The junction differs from germline at one of its ends, possibly a read error. This rearrangement joins TRBV29-1 to TRBJ2-5; unclear D gene. The CDR3 totals 12 residues. Germline V lookup: CDR1 SQVTM, CDR2 ANQGSEA. The CDR3: CSVVAYQESQYF. The DNA for the CDR3 is TGCAGCGTTGTTGCCTACCAAGAGAGCCAGTACTTC.

A single count supports this clonotype. The chain has TRBV5-1 and TRBJ2-2; no definite D call. Per the germline V gene, CDR1 is SGHRS and CDR2 is YFSETQ. The V and J ends lost 5 bases and 7 bases respectively, with 12 bases between them. The CDR3 is made up of 13 amino acids. CDR3 amino acids: CASRLWAVGELFF. The CDR3 DNA is TGCGCCAGCAGACTGTGGGCAGTCGGGGAGCTGTTTTTT.

This clonotype was seen a few times. The rearrangement links TRBV4-1 to TRBJ2-1; 7 bases align to TRBD2. This CDR3 spans 16 amino acids. Trimming cost V 5 bases and J 3 bases; bases outside gene matches: 10. Germline CDR1 is MGHRA and CDR2 is YSYEKL. The CDR3 region has the DNA TGCGCCAGCAGCACCCGGACTAGGCAGTACTACAATGAGCAGTTCTTC. This translates into CASSTRTRQYYNEQFF.